These 24 T cell receptor beta chains share one sample of origin, sequenced in a study of shared clonotypes between healthy human individuals. TCRdb's table, derived via immunoSEQ multiplex PCR, lists solely in-frame clones and lacks some. In the table there are 950,000 to 1,100,000 clones, about 75% of which are singletons. The sample comprised memory CD4+ T cells sorted from blood. Regarding subset: CD45RA-negative fraction. The source is a man aged 18 to 29 in good health.

The V and J genes are TRBV11-2 and TRBJ2-3; TRBD2 agrees at 9 bases. V gave up 3 bases and J gave up 3 bases; unmatched junction bases: 7. CDR1 and CDR2 from the germline V gene are SGHAT and FQNNGV. The CDR3 runs to 16 residues. CDR3: CASSLVGREGTDTQYF. For the CDR3, the DNA is TGTGCCAGCAGCTTGGTCGGGCGGGAGGGAACAGATACGCAGTATTTT.

The V call is TRBV9, the J call TRBJ2-2; no clear D gene. V shed 4 bases and J shed 5 bases, with 6 bases lying between them. This CDR3 spans 12 amino acids. CDR1 and CDR2 from the germline V gene are SGDLS and YYNGEE. The CDR3 here is CASSLSTGELFF. The CDR3 DNA sequence: TGTGCCAGCAGCCTCTCAACCGGGGAGCTGTTTTTT. The full variable domain, rest sourced from reference TRBV9 and TRBJ2-2, is DSGVTQTPKHLITATGQRVTLRCSPRSGDLSVYWYQQSLDQGLQFLIQYYNGEERAKGNILERFSAQQFPDLHSELNLSSLELGDSALYFCASSLSTGELFFGEGSRLTVL.

The J gene is TRBJ1-2, the V gene TRBV19; no clear D gene. The V gene's germline CDR1 is LNHDA and CDR2 SQIVND (reference sequence). This CDR3 region has 15 residues. Between the trimmed V and J ends, which lost 3 bases and 2 bases, there was a span of 13 bases. CDR3 coding DNA: TGTGCCAGTAGTATGGGCCGGACGGGAAACTATGGCTACACCTTC. Translating gives CASSMGRTGNYGYTF.

Only a few counts were recorded for this clone. V and J are TRBV10-3 and TRBJ1-5, with TRBD1 identical over 7 bases. CDR1 and CDR2 (germline): ENHRY, SYGVKD. CDR3 size: 13 residues. CDR3 loop: CAVSRDSDQPQHF. CDR3 sequence (DNA): TGTGCTGTGAGCCGGGACAGCGATCAGCCCCAGCATTTT.

This clone appeared a few times. The chain carries TRBV5-6 and TRBJ1-2, with unresolved D. The CDR3 runs 11 residues. The V and J ends lost 4 bases and 7 bases respectively, with 8 bases between them. Per germline, CDR1 SGHDT and CDR2 YYEEEE. This CDR3 reads CASSNKAGYTF. The CDR3 DNA reads TGTGCCAGCAGCAATAAGGCTGGCTACACCTTC.

As DNA, the CDR3 is TGCGCCAGCAGCTTGGAAGGTGTCGGGGCGGGAGCCCAGTACTTC. It encodes CASSLEGVGAGAQYF. This chain uses TRBV5-1 with TRBJ2-5; 7 nucleotides agree with TRBD2. The CDR3 covers 15 residues. Per the germline V gene, CDR1 is SGHRS and CDR2 is YFSETQ. Trimming removed 0 bases from V and 9 bases from J; junction bases left unmatched: 11.

The V and J genes are TRBV5-1 and TRBJ2-7, with 8 bases fitting TRBD1. The CDR3 loop spans 14 amino acids. The V gene's germline CDR1 is SGHRS and CDR2 YFSETQ. J gave up 7 bases and V 5 bases, and 11 bases lay outside the gene matches. CDR3 nucleotides: TGCGCCAGCAGATCAATGGACAGGGCTGGAGAGCAGTACTTC. This encodes CASRSMDRAGEQYF.

This clone appeared a single time. The V gene is TRBV7-2, the J gene TRBJ2-3; 13 bases are shared with TRBD2. The ends lost 4 bases at V and 4 bases at J; junction bases unmatched: 2. Germline CDR1 SGHTA, CDR2 FQGNSA. The CDR3 length is 15 residues. CDR3 DNA: TGTGCCAGCAGCTCGGGACTAGCGGGGCCAGATACGCAGTATTTT. Residues: CASSSGLAGPDTQYF.

This clone appeared a few times. This rearrangement joins TRBV6-6 to TRBJ1-1; 9 bases match TRBD1. Trimming at V came to 2 bases and at J to 4 bases, leaving 8 bases not matched to a gene. Germline CDR1 MNHNY, CDR2 SVGAGI (reference sequence). The CDR3 has 16 residues. The CDR3 sequence: CASSYNTGGAGTEAFF. The CDR3 region has the DNA TGTGCCAGCAGTTACAACACAGGGGGCGCCGGCACTGAAGCTTTCTTT.

This clone turned up a few times. This sequence joins TRBV7-2 and TRBJ2-5; 12 nucleotides agree with TRBD2. The CDR3 is 18 residues long. The germline CDR1 and CDR2 sequences are SGHTA and FQGNSA. The J segment lost 1 base and the V segment lost 1 base, leaving 7 bases of the junction unmatched. DNA of the CDR3: TGTGCCAGCAGCTTAGGGAGGACTAGCGGGGCCAGCCAAGAGACCCAGTACTTC. This sequence encodes CASSLGRTSGASQETQYF.

This clone was recorded a few times. The chain couples TRBV5-5 to TRBJ1-5; 7 positions agree with TRBD1. CDR3 length equals 15 residues. Germline CDR1 SGHKS, CDR2 YYEKEE (reference sequence). With 4 bases clipped from V and 0 bases from J, the junction kept 4 bases outside the gene matches. The CDR3 DNA sequence: TGTGCCAGCAGCGAGCAGGGGGTTAGCAATCAGCCCCAGCATTTT. This translates into CASSEQGVSNQPQHF.

This chain joins TRBV9 and TRBJ2-1, with D perhaps matching TRBD2 (5 bases). From germline, CDR1 is SGDLS and CDR2 YYNGEE. Trimming pared 3 bases from V and 9 bases from J, leaving 19 bases between. The CDR3 sequence is 15 residues long. The CDR3 DNA is TGTGCCAGCAGCGCCCACGGGGAACATGGTGGTGAGCAGTTCTTC. It specifies CASSAHGEHGGEQFF.

V usage is TRBV14 and J usage is TRBJ2-7, with D maybe TRBD1 (6 bases). The CDR3 has 15 amino acids. Germline CDR1 is SGHDN and CDR2 is FVKESK. V lost 1 base, J lost 5 bases, and 15 bases lay in between. CDR3 nucleotides: TGTGCCAGCAGCCAAGCGACTCCGGGACACCACGAGCAGTACTTC. It yields the protein CASSQATPGHHEQYF.

In its sample, this clone was seen once. V is TRBV5-5 and J is TRBJ1-2; D unresolved. V gave up 1 base and J gave up 4 bases, with 11 bases separating them. This CDR3 comprises 14 residues. CDR1 and CDR2 from the germline V gene are SGHKS and YYEKEE (reference sequence). Here the CDR3 DNA reads TGTGCCAGCAGCTTGCTACAAACTAGCTATGGCTACACCTTC. This encodes CASSLLQTSYGYTF.

This sequence joins TRBV14 and TRBJ2-7, with D maybe TRBD1 (5 bases). This CDR3 has 13 amino acids. Germline V gene data show CDR1 as SGHDN and CDR2 as FVKESK. V was trimmed by 5 bases and J by 2 bases, leaving 10 bases between them. CDR3 sequence reads: CASSGLGAYEQYF. The DNA for the CDR3 is TGTGCCAGCAGCGGTCTAGGGGCCTACGAGCAGTACTTC.

The rearrangement links TRBV5-1 to TRBJ1-5; 8 bases line up with TRBD1. Looked up from germline, CDR1 is SGHRS and CDR2 is YFSETQ. CDR3 size: 15 residues. V dropped 4 bases and J dropped 4; count of bases not matched to a gene: 7. DNA of the CDR3: TGCGCCAGCAGCGTGGGGACAGGCCAAAATCAGCCCCAGCATTTT. It translates to CASSVGTGQNQPQHF.

DNA of the CDR3: TGTGCCTCAGGAGACGCTAGCACAGATACGCAGTATTTT. Amino acid sequence: CASGDASTDTQYF. The chain combines TRBV7-8 with TRBJ2-3; unclear D gene. Germline CDR1 SGHVS, CDR2 FQNEAQ. The CDR3 extends over 13 amino acids. V was trimmed by 11 bases and J by 0 bases, leaving 12 bases between them.

The chain links TRBV6-5 to TRBJ2-5, with a possible D match to TRBD1 (6 bases). Germline V gives CDR1 MNHEY, CDR2 SVGAGI. The CDR3 contains 14 residues. Trimming stripped 9 bases from V and 1 base from J, with 15 bases between. This CDR3 is CARKKDRRQETQYF. DNA of the CDR3: TGTGCCAGGAAAAAGGACAGACGCCAAGAGACCCAGTACTTC.

The chain recombines TRBV7-2 with TRBJ1-1; D gene uncertain. Germline values: CDR1 SGHTA, CDR2 FQGNSA. The germline V and J ends were trimmed by 5 bases and 4 bases, with 14 bases remaining between them. CDR3 length: 14 amino acids. In nucleotides, the CDR3 is TGTGCCAGCAGCCGTGAGAGGGCTGGCACTGAAGCTTTCTTT. Translation gives CASSRERAGTEAFF.

This clone was seen ten or more times. The identical CDR3 is also encoded by other nucleotide sequences in the sample. The chain combines TRBV5-1 with TRBJ1-3; D ambiguous. V lost 4 bases to trimming and J lost 0 bases, with 11 bases between them. The CDR3 spans 15 residues. Germline V CDR1 and CDR2: SGHRS, YFSETQ. The CDR3 nucleotides read TGCGCCAGCAGCGTAGACGGGAGCTCTGGAAACACCATATATTTT. Encoded protein: CASSVDGSSGNTIYF.

The rearrangement uses TRBV5-5 and TRBJ2-2; TRBD2 agrees at 9 bases. The V gene end was trimmed by 0 bases and the J gene end by 8 bases; junction bases not matched to a gene: 8. The CDR3 has 16 amino acids. Germline-derived CDR1 and CDR2 are SGHKS and YYEKEE (reference sequence). The CDR3 sequence is CASSLGAGGLRGELFF. The CDR3 DNA reads TGTGCCAGCAGCTTGGGGGCGGGAGGGCTTCGAGGGGAGCTGTTTTTT.

This chain connects TRBV6-6 to TRBJ2-7; perhaps TRBD1 as D (6 bases). Trimming stripped 11 bases from V and 3 bases from J, with 20 bases between. The CDR3 totals 14 residues. Per the germline V gene, CDR1 is MNHNY and CDR2 is SVGAGI (reference sequence). CDR3 nucleotide sequence: TGTGCCTCGACCAGCCAGGGCAGGGGCTACGAGCAGTACTTC. As protein: CASTSQGRGYEQYF.

About this clone itself: Possible read error: a much larger clone is one base away. Other DNA variants within this sample encode the same CDR3. V gene TRBV27 combines with J gene TRBJ1-6, with D perhaps TRBD1 (5 bases). Between the trimmed V and J ends, which lost 6 bases and 7 bases, there was a span of 10 bases. The CDR3 runs to 13 residues. Germline lookup yields CDR1 MNHEY and CDR2 SMNVEV (reference sequence). The CDR3 bases are TGTGCCAGCAGGGCGACAGTCAATTCACCCCTCCACTTT. Translated: CASRATVNSPLHF.

The chain is built from TRBV7-2 and TRBJ2-1, with 9 positions matching TRBD2. CDR3 length equals 15 residues. Germline V gives CDR1 SGHTA, CDR2 FQGNSA. V lost 3 bases, J lost 8 bases, and 8 bases stayed unmatched. This CDR3 is CASSFDGTSRDEQFF. CDR3 sequence (DNA): TGTGCCAGCAGCTTTGACGGGACTAGCAGGGATGAGCAGTTCTTC.